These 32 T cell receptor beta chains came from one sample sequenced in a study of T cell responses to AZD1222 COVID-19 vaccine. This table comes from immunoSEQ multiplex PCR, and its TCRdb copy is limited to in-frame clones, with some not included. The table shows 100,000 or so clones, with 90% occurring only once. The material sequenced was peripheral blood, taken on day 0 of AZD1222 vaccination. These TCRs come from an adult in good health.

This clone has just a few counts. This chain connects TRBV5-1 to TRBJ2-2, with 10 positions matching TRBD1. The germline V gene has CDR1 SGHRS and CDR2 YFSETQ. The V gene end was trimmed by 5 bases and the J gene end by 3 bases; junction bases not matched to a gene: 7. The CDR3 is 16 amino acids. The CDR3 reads CASRSPGTGDTGELFF. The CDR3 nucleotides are TGCGCCAGCAGATCTCCCGGGACAGGGGACACCGGGGAGCTGTTTTTT.

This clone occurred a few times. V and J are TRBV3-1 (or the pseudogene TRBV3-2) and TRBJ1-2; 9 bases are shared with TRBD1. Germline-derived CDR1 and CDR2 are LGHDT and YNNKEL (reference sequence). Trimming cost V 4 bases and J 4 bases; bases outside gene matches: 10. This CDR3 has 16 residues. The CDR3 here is CASSPLRTGEIYGYTF. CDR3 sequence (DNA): TGTGCCAGCAGCCCCTTGAGGACAGGGGAAATCTATGGCTACACCTTC.

For the CDR3, the DNA is TGTGCCAGCAGCCCTCGTGTGGGTACCATGGGCACTGAAGCTTTCTTT. As protein: CASSPRVGTMGTEAFF. The V call is TRBV9, the J call TRBJ1-1; D is unresolved. Looked up from germline, CDR1 is SGDLS and CDR2 is YYNGEE. The CDR3 totals 16 residues. V dropped 4 bases and J dropped 4 bases, with 20 bases sitting between them. Filled out from reference TRBV9 and TRBJ1-1, the complete variable domain reads DSGVTQTPKHLITATGQRVTLRCSPRSGDLSVYWYQQSLDQGLQFLIQYYNGEERAKGNILERFSAQQFPDLHSELNLSSLELGDSALYFCASSPRVGTMGTEAFFGQGTRLTVV.

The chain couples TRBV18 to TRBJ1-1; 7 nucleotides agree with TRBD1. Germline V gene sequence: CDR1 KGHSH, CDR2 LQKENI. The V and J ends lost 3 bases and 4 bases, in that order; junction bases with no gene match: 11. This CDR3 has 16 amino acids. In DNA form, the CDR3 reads TGTGCCAGCTCACCGGGCTTAAAGGGGGCTGGCACTGAAGCTTTCTTT. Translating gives CASSPGLKGAGTEAFF.

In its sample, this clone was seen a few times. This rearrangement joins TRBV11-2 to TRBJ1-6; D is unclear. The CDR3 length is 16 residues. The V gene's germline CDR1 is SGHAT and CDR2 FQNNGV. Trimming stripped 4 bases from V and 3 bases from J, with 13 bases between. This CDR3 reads CASSSPSGFYNSPLHF. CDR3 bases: TGTGCCAGCAGCTCCCCGTCGGGGTTCTATAATTCACCCCTCCACTTT. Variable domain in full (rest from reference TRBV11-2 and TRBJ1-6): EAGVAQSPRYKIIEKRQSVAFWCNPISGHATLYWYQQILGQGPKLLIQFQNNGVVDDSQLPKDRFSAERLKGVDSTLKIQPAKLEDSAVYLCASSSPSGFYNSPLHFGNGTRLTVT.

The CDR3, as DNA: TGTGCCAGCAGCAGGGGACATTTCTACGAGCAGTACTTC. It is translated as CASSRGHFYEQYF. The chain carries TRBV11-2 and TRBJ2-7; weak D call: TRBD1 (6 bases). CDR1 SGHAT and CDR2 FQNNGV come from the germline V gene. There are 13 residues in the CDR3. V was clipped by 5 bases and J by 3 bases, with 11 bases between them.

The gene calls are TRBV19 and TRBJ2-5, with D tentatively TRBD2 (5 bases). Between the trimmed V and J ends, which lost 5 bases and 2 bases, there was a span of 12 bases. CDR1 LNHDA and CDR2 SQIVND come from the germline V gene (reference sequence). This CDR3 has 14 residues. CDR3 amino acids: CASSPRRQQETQYF. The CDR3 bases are TGTGCCAGTAGTCCAAGGAGGCAGCAAGAGACCCAGTACTTC.

CDR3 nucleotides: TGTGCCAGCAGCCCGGGACAGGGACAAGCTTTCTTT. Translated: CASSPGQGQAFF. The V gene is TRBV13, the J gene TRBJ1-1, with TRBD1 identical over 9 bases. The CDR3 consists of 12 residues. V was clipped by 5 bases and J by 9 bases; unmatched bases: 4. The germline gives CDR1 PRHDT, CDR2 FYEKMQ (reference sequence).

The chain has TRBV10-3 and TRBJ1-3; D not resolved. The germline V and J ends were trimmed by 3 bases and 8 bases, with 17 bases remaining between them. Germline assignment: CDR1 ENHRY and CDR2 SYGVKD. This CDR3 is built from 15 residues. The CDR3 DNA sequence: TGTGCCATCAGTGACGAAACCGAAAAAAAAGACACCATATATTTT. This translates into CAISDETEKKDTIYF.

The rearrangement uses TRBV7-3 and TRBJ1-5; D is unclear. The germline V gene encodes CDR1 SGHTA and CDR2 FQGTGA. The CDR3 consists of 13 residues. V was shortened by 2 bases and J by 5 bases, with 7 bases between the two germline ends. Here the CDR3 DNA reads TGTGCCAGCAGCTTAGGCGGTCATCAGCCCCAGCATTTT. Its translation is CASSLGGHQPQHF.

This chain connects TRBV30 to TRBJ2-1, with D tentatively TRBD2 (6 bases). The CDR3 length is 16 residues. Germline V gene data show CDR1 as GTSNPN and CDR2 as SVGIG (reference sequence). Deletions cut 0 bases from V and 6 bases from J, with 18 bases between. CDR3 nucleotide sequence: TGTGCCTGGAGTGTACCCTTCGGGGCCGGGGGCAATGAGCAGTTCTTC. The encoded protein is CAWSVPFGAGGNEQFF.

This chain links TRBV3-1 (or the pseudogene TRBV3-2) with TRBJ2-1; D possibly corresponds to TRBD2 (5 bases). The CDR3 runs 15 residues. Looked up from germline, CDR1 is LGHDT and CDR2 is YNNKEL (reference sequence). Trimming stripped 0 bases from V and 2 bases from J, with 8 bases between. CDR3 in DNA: TGTGCCAGCAGCCAAGAAGCGGTCACCTACAATGAGCAGTTCTTC. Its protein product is CASSQEAVTYNEQFF.

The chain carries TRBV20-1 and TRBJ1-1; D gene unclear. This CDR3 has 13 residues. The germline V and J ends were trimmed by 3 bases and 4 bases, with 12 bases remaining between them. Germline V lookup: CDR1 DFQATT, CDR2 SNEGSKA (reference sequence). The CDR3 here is CSASPPQGTEAFF. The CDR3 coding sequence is TGCAGTGCTAGTCCCCCCCAAGGCACTGAAGCTTTCTTT.

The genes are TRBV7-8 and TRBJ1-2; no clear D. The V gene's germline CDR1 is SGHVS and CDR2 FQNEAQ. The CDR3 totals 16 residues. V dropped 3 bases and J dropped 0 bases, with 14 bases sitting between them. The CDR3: CASSLGRIISNYGYTF. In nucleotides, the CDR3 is TGTGCCAGCAGCTTGGGCCGGATCATTTCTAACTATGGCTACACCTTC.

The chain's CDR3 is CASRPGTGDLEQYF. In DNA form, the CDR3 reads TGTGCCAGCAGGCCCGGGACAGGGGACCTGGAGCAGTACTTC. The chain recombines TRBV7-9 with TRBJ2-7; TRBD1 aligns across 10 bases. V dropped 6 bases and J dropped 7; count of bases not matched to a gene: 9. This CDR3 is 14 amino acids long. The V gene's germline CDR1 is SEHNR and CDR2 FQNEAQ (reference sequence).

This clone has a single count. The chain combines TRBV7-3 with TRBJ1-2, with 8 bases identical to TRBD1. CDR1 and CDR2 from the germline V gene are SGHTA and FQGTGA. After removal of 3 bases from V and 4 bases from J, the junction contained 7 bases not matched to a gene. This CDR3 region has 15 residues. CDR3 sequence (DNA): TGTGCCAGCAGCTTGGCAGGGGGCCGCGGCTATGGCTACACCTTC. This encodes CASSLAGGRGYGYTF.

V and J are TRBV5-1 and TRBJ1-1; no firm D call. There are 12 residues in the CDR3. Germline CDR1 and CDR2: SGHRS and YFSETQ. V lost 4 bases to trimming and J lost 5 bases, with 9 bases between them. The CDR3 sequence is CASSRGGTEAFF. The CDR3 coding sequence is TGCGCCAGCAGCCGGGGAGGGACTGAAGCTTTCTTT. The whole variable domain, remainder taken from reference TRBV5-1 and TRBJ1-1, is KAGVTQTPRYLIKTRGQQVTLSCSPISGHRSVSWYQQTPGQGLQFLFEYFSETQRNKGNFPGRFSGRQFSNSRSEMNVSTLELGDSALYLCASSRGGTEAFFGQGTRLTVV.

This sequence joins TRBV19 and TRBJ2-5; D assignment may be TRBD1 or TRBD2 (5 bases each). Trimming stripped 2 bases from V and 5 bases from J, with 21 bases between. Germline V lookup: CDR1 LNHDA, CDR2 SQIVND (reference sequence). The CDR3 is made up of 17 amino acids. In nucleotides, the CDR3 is TGTGCCAGTAGTATAAGCAGCGGCCCAGGGTATCAGGAGACCCAGTACTTC. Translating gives CASSISSGPGYQETQYF. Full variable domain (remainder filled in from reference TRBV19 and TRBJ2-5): DGGITQSPKYLFRKEGQNVTLSCEQNLNHDAMYWYRQDPGQGLRLIYYSQIVNDFQKGDIAEGYSVSREKKESFPLTVTSAQKNPTAFYLCASSISSGPGYQETQYFGPGTRLLVL.

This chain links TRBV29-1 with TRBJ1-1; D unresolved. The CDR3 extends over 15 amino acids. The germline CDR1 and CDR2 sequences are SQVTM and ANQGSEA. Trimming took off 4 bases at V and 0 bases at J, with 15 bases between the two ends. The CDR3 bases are TGCAGCGTTGGGGCAGGTTGGGCCATGAACACTGAAGCTTTCTTT. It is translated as CSVGAGWAMNTEAFF.

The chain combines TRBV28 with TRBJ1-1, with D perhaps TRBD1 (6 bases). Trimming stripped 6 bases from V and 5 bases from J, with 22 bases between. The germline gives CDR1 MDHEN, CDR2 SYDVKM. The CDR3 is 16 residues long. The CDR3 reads CASRENGAGAETEAFF. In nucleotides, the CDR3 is TGTGCCAGCAGAGAAAATGGTGCGGGGGCGGAGACTGAAGCTTTCTTT.

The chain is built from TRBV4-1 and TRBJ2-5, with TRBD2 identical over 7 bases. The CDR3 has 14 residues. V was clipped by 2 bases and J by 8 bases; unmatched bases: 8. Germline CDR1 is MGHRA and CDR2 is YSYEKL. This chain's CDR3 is CASSQLAGPDTQYF. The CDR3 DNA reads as TGCGCCAGCAGCCAATTAGCGGGCCCAGATACCCAGTACTTC.

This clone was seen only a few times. The CDR3 DNA reads as TGTGCCAGCAGCTTTTCAATGGATAGACAGCCCCAGCATTTT. This gives the protein CASSFSMDRQPQHF. The chain couples TRBV7-9 to TRBJ1-5; D gene ambiguous. V dropped 3 bases and J dropped 7 bases, with 13 bases sitting between them. CDR3 size: 14 residues. The germline V gene has CDR1 SEHNR and CDR2 FQNEAQ (reference sequence).

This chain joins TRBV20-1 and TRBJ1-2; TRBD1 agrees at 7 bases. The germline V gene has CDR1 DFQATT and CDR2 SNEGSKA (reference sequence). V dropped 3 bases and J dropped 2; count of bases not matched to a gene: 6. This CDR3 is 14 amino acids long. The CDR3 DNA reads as TGCAGTGCTAGTCCCAGGGGGAGGAACTATGGCTACACCTTC. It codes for CSASPRGRNYGYTF.

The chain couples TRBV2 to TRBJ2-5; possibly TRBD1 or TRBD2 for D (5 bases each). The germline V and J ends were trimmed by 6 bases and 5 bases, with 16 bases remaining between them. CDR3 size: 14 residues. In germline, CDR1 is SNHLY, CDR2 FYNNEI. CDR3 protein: CASRETRWGETQYF. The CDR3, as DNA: TGTGCCAGCAGGGAAACCCGATGGGGGGAGACCCAGTACTTC.

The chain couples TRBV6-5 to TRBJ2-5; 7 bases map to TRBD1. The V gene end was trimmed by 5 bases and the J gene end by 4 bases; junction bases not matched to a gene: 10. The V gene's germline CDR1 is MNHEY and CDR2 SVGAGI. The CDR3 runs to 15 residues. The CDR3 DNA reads TGTGCCAGCAGTCCACAACAGGGGTTGCCAGAGACCCAGTACTTC. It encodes CASSPQQGLPETQYF.

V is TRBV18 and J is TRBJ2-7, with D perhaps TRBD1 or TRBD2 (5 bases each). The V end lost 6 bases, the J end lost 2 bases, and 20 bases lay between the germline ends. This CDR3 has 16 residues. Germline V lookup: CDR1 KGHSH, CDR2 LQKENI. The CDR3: CASSPSPSGTTYEQYF. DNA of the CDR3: TGTGCCAGCTCTCCGTCACCATCCGGGACCACCTACGAGCAGTACTTC.

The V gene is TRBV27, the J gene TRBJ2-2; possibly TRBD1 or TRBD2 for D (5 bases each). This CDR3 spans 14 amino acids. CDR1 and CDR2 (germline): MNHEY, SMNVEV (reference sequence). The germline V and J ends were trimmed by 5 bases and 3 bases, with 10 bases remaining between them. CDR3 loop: CASSPLGDTGELFF. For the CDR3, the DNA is TGTGCCAGCAGTCCCTTGGGGGACACCGGGGAGCTGTTTTTT.

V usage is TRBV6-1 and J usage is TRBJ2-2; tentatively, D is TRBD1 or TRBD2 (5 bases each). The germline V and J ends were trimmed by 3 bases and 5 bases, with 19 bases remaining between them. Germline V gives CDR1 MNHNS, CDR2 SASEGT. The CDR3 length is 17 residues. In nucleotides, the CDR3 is TGTGCCAGCAGTGATAAGGTTGGGGGATTGAGGACCGGGGAGCTGTTTTTT. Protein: CASSDKVGGLRTGELFF.

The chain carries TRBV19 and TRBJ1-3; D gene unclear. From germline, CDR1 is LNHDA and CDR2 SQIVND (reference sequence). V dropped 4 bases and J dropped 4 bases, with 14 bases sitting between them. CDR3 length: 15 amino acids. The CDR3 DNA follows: TGTGCCAGTAGTAAGGGCGGAGAAATCGGAAACACCATATATTTT. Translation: CASSKGGEIGNTIYF.

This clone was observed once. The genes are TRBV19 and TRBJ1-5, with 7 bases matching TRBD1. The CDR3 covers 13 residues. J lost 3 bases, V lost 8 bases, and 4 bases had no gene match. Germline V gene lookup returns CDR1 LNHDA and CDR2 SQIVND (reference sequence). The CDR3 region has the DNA TGTGCCAGTTACGGACAGGACAATCAGCCCCAGCATTTT. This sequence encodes CASYGQDNQPQHF.

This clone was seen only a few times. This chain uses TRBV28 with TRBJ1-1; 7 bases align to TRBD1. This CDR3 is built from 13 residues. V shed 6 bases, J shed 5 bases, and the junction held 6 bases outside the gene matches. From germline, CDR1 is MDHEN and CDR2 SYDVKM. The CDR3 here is CASRIQGMTEAFF. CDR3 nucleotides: TGTGCCAGCAGAATACAGGGGATGACTGAAGCTTTCTTT.

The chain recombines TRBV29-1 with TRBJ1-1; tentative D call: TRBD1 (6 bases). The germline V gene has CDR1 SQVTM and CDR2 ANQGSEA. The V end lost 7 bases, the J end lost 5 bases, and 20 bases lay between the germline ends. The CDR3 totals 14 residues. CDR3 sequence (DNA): TGCAGCGCCCTCCTATCGACAGGACAAACTGAAGCTTTCTTT. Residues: CSALLSTGQTEAFF.